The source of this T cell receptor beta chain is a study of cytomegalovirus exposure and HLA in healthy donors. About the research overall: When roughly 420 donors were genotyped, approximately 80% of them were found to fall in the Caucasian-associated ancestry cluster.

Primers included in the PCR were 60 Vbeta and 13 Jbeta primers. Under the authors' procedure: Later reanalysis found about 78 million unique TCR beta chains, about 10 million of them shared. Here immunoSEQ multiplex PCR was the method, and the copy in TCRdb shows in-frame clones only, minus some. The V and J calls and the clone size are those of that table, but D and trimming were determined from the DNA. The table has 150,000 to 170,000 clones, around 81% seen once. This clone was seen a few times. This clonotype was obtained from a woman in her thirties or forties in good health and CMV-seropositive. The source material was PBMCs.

CDR3: CASSPHGGTEAFF. CDR3 coding DNA: TGTGCCAGCAGCCCCCATGGAGGCACTGAAGCTTTCTTT. V is TRBV7-3 and J is TRBJ1-1; D gene unclear. Trimming removed 5 bases at V and 4 bases at J, with 11 bases between. Germline CDR1 reads SGHTA; CDR2 reads FQGTGA. The CDR3 has 13 amino acids. Variable domain in full (rest from reference TRBV7-3 and TRBJ1-1): GAGVSQTPSNKVTEKGKYVELRCDPISGHTALYWYRQSLGQGPEFLIYFQGTGAADDSGLPNDRFFAVRPEGSVSTLKIQRTERGDSAVYLCASSPHGGTEAFFGQGTRLTVV.